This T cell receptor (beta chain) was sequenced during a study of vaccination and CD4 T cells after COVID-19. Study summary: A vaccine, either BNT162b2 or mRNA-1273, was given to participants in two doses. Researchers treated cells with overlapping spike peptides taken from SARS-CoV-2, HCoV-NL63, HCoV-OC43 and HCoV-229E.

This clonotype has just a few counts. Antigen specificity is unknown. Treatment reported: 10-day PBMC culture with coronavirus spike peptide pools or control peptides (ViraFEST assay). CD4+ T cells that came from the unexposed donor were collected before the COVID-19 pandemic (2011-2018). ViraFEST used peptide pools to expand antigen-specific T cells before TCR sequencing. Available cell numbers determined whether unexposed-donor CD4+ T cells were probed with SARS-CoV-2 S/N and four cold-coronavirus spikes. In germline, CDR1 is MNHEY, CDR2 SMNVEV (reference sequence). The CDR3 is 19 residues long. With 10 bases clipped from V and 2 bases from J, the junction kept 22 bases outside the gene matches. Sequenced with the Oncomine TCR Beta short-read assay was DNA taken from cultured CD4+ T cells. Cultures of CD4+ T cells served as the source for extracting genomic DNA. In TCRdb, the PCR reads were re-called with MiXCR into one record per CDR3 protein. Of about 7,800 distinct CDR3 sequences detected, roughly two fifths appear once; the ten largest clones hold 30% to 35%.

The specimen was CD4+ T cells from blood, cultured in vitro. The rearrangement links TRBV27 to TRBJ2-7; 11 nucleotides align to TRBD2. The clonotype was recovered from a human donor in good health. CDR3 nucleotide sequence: TGTGCCACCCAAATACTCGGACTAGGCCGACTAGCGGGGACCTACGAGCAGTACTTC. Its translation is CATQILGLGRLAGTYEQYF.